This T cell receptor (beta chain) was sequenced in a study of OX40 agonist ivuxolimab in advanced cancers. Clones were read by immunoSEQ multiplex PCR, and TCRdb kept only the in-frame ones, dropping some. The sample lists about 31,000 clones, more than 80% occurring once. The sequences come from CD4+ or CD8+ T cells sorted from blood, collected in a trial of the OX40 agonist ivuxolimab. The receptor's source is an adult with an advanced solid tumor such as melanoma, head and neck, liver or kidney cancer.

In DNA form, the CDR3 reads TGTGCCAGCTCACCCGGACTAGCGGGAGTAGAGACCCAGTACTTC. Its protein product is CASSPGLAGVETQYF. The chain joins TRBV18 to TRBJ2-5; 13 nucleotides match TRBD2. CDR1 and CDR2 (germline): KGHSH, LQKENI. The CDR3 extends over 15 amino acids. J lost 4 bases, V lost 3 bases, and 2 bases had no gene match.